The 23 T cell receptor beta chains presented below share a single source sample, sequenced in a study of Ad26.COV2.S vaccination and SARS-CoV-2 variants. This sample's treatment: roughly 19 received Ad26.COV2.S at low or high dose, single or two shots; 5 received placebo; per-sample allocation not given. Each sample was drawn 63 days after the first injection (of vaccine or placebo). Using immunoSEQ multiplex PCR, the repertoire was profiled, and TCRdb retains in-frame clones only, with some absent. The table lists fewer than 400,000 clones, 75% to 90% of them singletons. Here the sequenced sample was peripheral blood, taken in a trial of Ad26.COV2.S vaccine versus placebo. The source is a person aged 18-60 years who received the Ad26.COV2.S COVID-19 vaccine or a placebo.

V usage is TRBV29-1 and J usage is TRBJ1-1; D is undetermined. Germline V CDR1 and CDR2: SQVTM, ANQGSEA. The CDR3 consists of 12 residues. The V and J ends lost 4 bases and 5 bases respectively, with 11 bases between them. Here the CDR3 reads CSVAPSGTEAFF. CDR3 coding DNA: TGCAGCGTTGCCCCGAGTGGGACTGAAGCTTTCTTT. Drawing the rest from reference TRBV29-1 and TRBJ1-1, the complete variable domain is SAVISQKPSRDICQRGTSLTIQCQVDSQVTMMFWYRQQPGQSLTLIATANQGSEATYESGFVIDKFPISRPNLTFSTLTVSNMSPEDSSIYLCSVAPSGTEAFFGQGTRLTVV.

The chain employs TRBV3-1 (or the pseudogene TRBV3-2) and TRBJ2-4, with unresolved D. Trimming took 0 bases from V and 1 from J, leaving 10 bases between them. The CDR3 loop spans 16 amino acids. Germline V lookup: CDR1 LGHDT, CDR2 YNNKEL (reference sequence). The CDR3 loop reads CASSQDTLGAKNIQYF. CDR3 DNA: TGTGCCAGCAGCCAAGATACGTTAGGGGCCAAAAACATTCAGTACTTC.

The V call is TRBV6-5, the J call TRBJ1-2, with D perhaps TRBD1 (6 bases). CDR1 is MNHEY, CDR2 SVGAGI, per germline. The CDR3 covers 14 residues. The V end was cut by 9 bases, the J end by 5 bases, with 19 bases between. In DNA form, the CDR3 reads TGTGCCAGTAACCCAGGGGTAAATTTGTATGGCTACACCTTC. Its translation is CASNPGVNLYGYTF.

This rearrangement joins TRBV4-1 to TRBJ2-5; a possible D gene is TRBD2 (5 bases). This CDR3 region has 17 residues. The V gene's germline CDR1 is MGHRA and CDR2 YSYEKL. V lost 0 bases to trimming and J lost 1 base, with 15 bases between them. CDR3 region: CASSQDMLARGQETQYF. The CDR3 region has the DNA TGCGCCAGCAGCCAAGATATGCTAGCCCGGGGCCAAGAGACCCAGTACTTC.

J is TRBJ1-3 and V is TRBV19, with 8 bases lining up with TRBD1. Trimming cost V 5 bases and J 3 bases; bases outside gene matches: 12. Germline loops: CDR1 LNHDA, CDR2 SQIVND (reference sequence). This CDR3 is 17 amino acids long. In nucleotides, the CDR3 is TGTGCCAGTAGTCCCTCGACCCCAGGGACAGGTGGAAACACCATATATTTT. Translation: CASSPSTPGTGGNTIYF.

CDR3 loop: CASSLALDRAFSGNTIYF. Here the CDR3 DNA reads TGTGCCAGCAGCTTGGCACTGGACAGGGCCTTTAGTGGAAACACCATATATTTT. The genes are TRBV5-4 and TRBJ1-3, with 8 bases that match TRBD1. Trimming cost V 0 bases and J 3 bases; bases outside gene matches: 11. CDR3 length equals 18 residues. Germline CDR1 and CDR2: SGHNT and YYREEE (reference sequence).

The rearrangement links TRBV5-1 to TRBJ2-3; no clear D gene. The CDR3 is made up of 14 amino acids. Germline V lookup: CDR1 SGHRS, CDR2 YFSETQ. V lost 3 bases, J lost 2 bases, and 10 bases lay in between. The CDR3 sequence is CASSSDGTTDTQYF. CDR3 nucleotide sequence: TGCGCCAGCAGCTCAGACGGAACCACAGATACGCAGTATTTT.

This chain uses TRBV18 with TRBJ1-1; TRBD1 matches at 8 bases. This CDR3 is built from 13 residues. J was trimmed by 5 bases and V by 3 bases; bases with no gene match: 2. Germline CDR1 KGHSH, CDR2 LQKENI. The DNA for the CDR3 is TGTGCCAGCTCACCGGACAGGGAAACTGAAGCTTTCTTT. It specifies CASSPDRETEAFF.

The chain couples TRBV10-2 to TRBJ2-2; D is possibly TRBD2 (6 bases). Per the germline V gene, CDR1 is WSHSY and CDR2 is SAAADI. Trimming shortened V by 0 bases and J by 2 bases, and 7 bases separated the two germline ends. There are 15 residues in the CDR3. In nucleotides, the CDR3 is TGCGCCAGCAGTGAGTCCGGGACTAACACCGGGGAGCTGTTTTTT. It yields the protein CASSESGTNTGELFF.

This chain uses TRBV15 with TRBJ1-2; D is possibly TRBD1 (6 bases). The CDR3 consists of 15 residues. V was trimmed by 4 bases and J by 5 bases, leaving 17 bases between them. Germline V CDR1 and CDR2: LNHNV, YYDKDF (reference sequence). CDR3 in amino acids: CATSTGAVPSYGYTF. The DNA of the CDR3 is TGTGCCACCAGCACGGGGGCCGTTCCATCATATGGCTACACCTTC.

This clone came up once. The chain has TRBV5-6 and TRBJ2-1; D perhaps matches TRBD2 (6 bases). Trimming removed 6 bases at V and 8 bases at J, with 15 bases between. CDR1 SGHDT and CDR2 YYEEEE come from the germline V gene. The CDR3 runs 13 residues. CDR3 DNA sequence: TGTGCCAGCACCCAGACTAGTCTCGATGAGCAGTTCTTC. Encoded protein: CASTQTSLDEQFF.

The chain is built from TRBV27 and TRBJ1-6; D is undetermined. Germline-derived CDR1 and CDR2 are MNHEY and SMNVEV (reference sequence). The CDR3 is 14 residues long. Trimming took off 2 bases at V and 7 bases at J, with 9 bases between the two ends. CDR3 nucleotides: TGTGCCAGCAGTTTAGAAGTTCTCAATTCACCCCTCCACTTT. It codes for CASSLEVLNSPLHF.

CDR3 protein: CASSLVAGGPAEQYV. The DNA of the CDR3 is TGTGCCAGCAGCTTAGTAGCGGGAGGGCCGGCCGAGCAGTACGTC. This sequence joins TRBV7-9 and TRBJ2-7; 11 nucleotides line up with TRBD2. This CDR3 is 15 amino acids long. The J segment lost 6 bases and the V segment lost 1 base, leaving 5 bases of the junction unmatched. The germline V gene has CDR1 SEHNR and CDR2 FQNEAQ (reference sequence).

The rearrangement joins TRBV3-1 (or the pseudogene TRBV3-2) to TRBJ1-2, with 9 bases aligning to TRBD1. This CDR3 has 16 residues. V shed 7 bases and J 2 bases; nucleotides not matched to a gene: 11. Germline CDR1 LGHDT, CDR2 YNNKEL (reference sequence). The CDR3 spells CASTSMTGTGNYGYTF. CDR3 DNA: TGTGCCAGCACCTCGATGACCGGGACAGGGAACTATGGCTACACCTTC.

The gene calls are TRBV6-2 or TRBV6-3 and TRBJ2-3; 9 positions agree with TRBD2. The CDR3 runs 15 residues. From germline, CDR1 is MNHEY and CDR2 SVGEGT. V gave up 2 bases and J gave up 2 bases; unmatched junction bases: 2. As DNA, the CDR3 is TGTGCCAGCAGTTACGGGACTAGCCTCACAGATACGCAGTATTTT. Protein product: CASSYGTSLTDTQYF.

This chain joins TRBV7-2 and TRBJ1-1; a possible D gene is TRBD1 (6 bases). V lost 0 bases and J 3 bases, leaving 11 bases between the germline ends. Germline CDR1 reads SGHTA; CDR2 reads FQGNSA. This CDR3 is 15 amino acids long. CDR3: CASSLAVQGHTEAFF. In DNA, the CDR3 is TGTGCCAGCAGCTTAGCCGTACAGGGTCACACTGAAGCTTTCTTT.

This clone was seen a single time. This chain joins TRBV18 and TRBJ2-3; D perhaps matches TRBD1 (6 bases). CDR1 is KGHSH, CDR2 LQKENI, per germline. The CDR3 loop spans 14 amino acids. The V gene lost 8 bases and the J gene lost 1 base, with 13 bases spanning the gap. The CDR3 DNA reads TGTGCCAGCGGAAGGGGGAGAGGCACAGATACGCAGTATTTT. This gives the protein CASGRGRGTDTQYF.

The chain is built from TRBV6-6 and TRBJ1-1, with D unclear. With 8 bases removed from V and 5 bases from J, the gap between germline ends came to 15 bases. Germline assignment: CDR1 MNHNY and CDR2 SVGAGI (reference sequence). This CDR3 has 13 amino acids. The CDR3 DNA sequence: TGTGCCAGCCGTCAAGTTATCGGGACTGAAGCTTTCTTT. It is translated as CASRQVIGTEAFF.

The chain links TRBV7-9 to TRBJ2-3; 8 nucleotides line up with TRBD2. The germline gives CDR1 SEHNR, CDR2 FQNEAQ (reference sequence). V shed 1 base and J 5 bases; nucleotides not matched to a gene: 5. This CDR3 is built from 15 residues. The CDR3: CASSLGRGGLDTQYF. CDR3 nucleotides: TGTGCCAGCAGCTTAGGTCGCGGGGGGTTAGATACGCAGTATTTT.

J is TRBJ1-2 and V is TRBV5-6; D is perhaps TRBD1 (6 bases). The germline V gene encodes CDR1 SGHDT and CDR2 YYEEEE. Trimming shortened V by 6 bases and J by 10 bases, and 13 bases separated the two germline ends. This CDR3 is built from 11 residues. CDR3 nucleotide sequence: TGTGCCAGCATCAGGGACAACAACTACACCTTC. It encodes CASIRDNNYTF.

This rearrangement joins TRBV5-1 to TRBJ1-1; D is unresolved. Between the trimmed V and J ends, which lost 1 base and 0 bases, there was a span of 10 bases. Germline CDR1 is SGHRS and CDR2 is YFSETQ. The CDR3 totals 15 residues. The CDR3 DNA reads as TGCGCCAGCAGCTTGATCGCCTCGATGAACACTGAAGCTTTCTTT. It is translated as CASSLIASMNTEAFF.

The chain couples TRBV20-1 to TRBJ2-7, with D unclear. Per the germline V gene, CDR1 is DFQATT and CDR2 is SNEGSKA (reference sequence). CDR3 length: 10 amino acids. Trimming stripped 6 bases from V and 6 bases from J, with 9 bases between. The CDR3 nucleotides are TGCAGTGCGGGTTTTGGCGAGCAGTACTTC. Its translation is CSAGFGEQYF.

Comment on this clone: Different DNA sequences within this sample yield the same CDR3. V is TRBV6-5 and J is TRBJ1-1; D unclear. Per germline, CDR1 MNHEY and CDR2 SVGAGI. This CDR3 has 13 amino acids. V lost 0 bases to trimming and J lost 4 bases, with 6 bases between them. CDR3 loop: CASSYSEGTEAFF. DNA of the CDR3: TGTGCCAGCAGTTACTCGGAGGGCACTGAAGCTTTCTTT.